This paragraph covers one T cell receptor (beta chain) sequence. The sample is drawn from a study of blood T cell repertoires in COVID-19. Overall study context: Both acute and convalescent COVID-19 samples were obtained from the United States, Italy and Spain. PBMCs, B-cell-depleted T cells, or T cells were the source of the cDNA or gDNA that made up the material.

Original handling: For nucleated cells, counts were estimated from reference gene primer amplification. The assay was immunoSEQ multiplex PCR, and TCRdb's table has in-frame clones only and misses some. From that table come the V and J calls and clone size; the DNA was used to work out D and trimming. The sample shows about 280,000 clones, roughly 88% of them seen only once. The sequence was obtained from a man aged 18 to 35 with active or convalescent COVID-19. The sequenced material came from peripheral blood.

The CDR3 loop is CASSTGTERSYNSPLHF. The CDR3 nucleotides read TGTGCCAGCAGCACCGGGACAGAACGCTCCTATAATTCACCCCTCCACTTT. This rearrangement joins TRBV7-2 to TRBJ1-6; TRBD1 agrees at 7 bases. V gave up 5 bases and J gave up 0 bases; unmatched junction bases: 7. This CDR3 spans 17 amino acids. Germline CDR1 SGHTA, CDR2 FQGNSA.